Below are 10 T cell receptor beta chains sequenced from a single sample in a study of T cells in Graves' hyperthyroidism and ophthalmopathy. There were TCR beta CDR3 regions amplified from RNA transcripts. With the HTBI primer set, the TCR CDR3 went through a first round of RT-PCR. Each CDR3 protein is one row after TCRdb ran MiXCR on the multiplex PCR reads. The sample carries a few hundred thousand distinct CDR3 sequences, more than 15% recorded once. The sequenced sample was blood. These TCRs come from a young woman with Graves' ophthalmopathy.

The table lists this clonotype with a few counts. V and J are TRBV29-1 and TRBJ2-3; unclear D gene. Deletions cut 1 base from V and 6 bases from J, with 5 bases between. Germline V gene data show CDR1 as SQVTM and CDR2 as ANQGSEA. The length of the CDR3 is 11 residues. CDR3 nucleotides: TGCAGCGTTGAAGTGGCGGATACGCAGTATTTT. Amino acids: CSVEVADTQYF.

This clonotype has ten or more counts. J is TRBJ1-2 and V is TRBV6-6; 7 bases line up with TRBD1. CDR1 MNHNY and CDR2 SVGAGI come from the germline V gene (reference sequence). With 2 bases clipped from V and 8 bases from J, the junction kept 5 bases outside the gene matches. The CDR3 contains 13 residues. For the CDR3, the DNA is TGTGCCAGCAGTTACGGCAGGGGGGAGGGCTACACCTTC. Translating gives CASSYGRGEGYTF.

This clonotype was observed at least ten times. The CDR3 spells CASNHPTRSGRTDTQYF. In DNA form, the CDR3 reads TGTGCCAGCAACCACCCCACCCGTAGCGGGAGAACAGATACGCAGTATTTT. This sequence joins TRBV7-9 and TRBJ2-3; 9 bases agree with TRBD2. Trimming removed 7 bases from V and 3 bases from J; junction bases left unmatched: 14. Germline V CDR1 and CDR2: SEHNR, FQNEAQ (reference sequence). CDR3 length: 17 residues.

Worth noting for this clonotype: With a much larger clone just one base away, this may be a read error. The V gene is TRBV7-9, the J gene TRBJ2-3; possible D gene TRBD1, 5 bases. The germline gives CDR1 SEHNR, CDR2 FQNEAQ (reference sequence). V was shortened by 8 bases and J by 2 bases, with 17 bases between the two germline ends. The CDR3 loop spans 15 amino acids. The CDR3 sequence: CASPVWGNLTDTQYF. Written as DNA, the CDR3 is TGTGCCAGCCCGGTATGGGGCAACCTCACAGATACGCAGTATTTT.

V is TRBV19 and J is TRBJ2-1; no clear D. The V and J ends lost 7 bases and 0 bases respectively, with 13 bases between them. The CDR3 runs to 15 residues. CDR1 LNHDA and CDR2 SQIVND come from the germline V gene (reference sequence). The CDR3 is CASTFVLSSYNEQFF. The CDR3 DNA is TGTGCCAGTACGTTTGTCCTGAGCTCCTACAATGAGCAGTTCTTC. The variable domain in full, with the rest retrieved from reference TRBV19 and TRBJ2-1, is DGGITQSPKYLFRKEGQNVTLSCEQNLNHDAMYWYRQDPGQGLRLIYYSQIVNDFQKGDIAEGYSVSREKKESFPLTVTSAQKNPTAFYLCASTFVLSSYNEQFFGPGTRLTVL.

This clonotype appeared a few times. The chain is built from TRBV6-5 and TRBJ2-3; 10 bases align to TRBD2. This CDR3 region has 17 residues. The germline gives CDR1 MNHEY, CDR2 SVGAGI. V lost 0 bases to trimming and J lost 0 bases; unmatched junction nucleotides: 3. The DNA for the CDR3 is TGTGCCAGCAGTTACTCCCTAGCGGGAGCTAGCACAGATACGCAGTATTTT. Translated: CASSYSLAGASTDTQYF.

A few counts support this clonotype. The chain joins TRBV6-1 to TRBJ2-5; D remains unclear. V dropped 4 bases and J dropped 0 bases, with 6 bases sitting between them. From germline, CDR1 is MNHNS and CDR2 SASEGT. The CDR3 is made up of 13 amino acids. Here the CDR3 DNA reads TGTGCCAGCAGTGTTGACAACCAAGAGACCCAGTACTTC. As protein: CASSVDNQETQYF.

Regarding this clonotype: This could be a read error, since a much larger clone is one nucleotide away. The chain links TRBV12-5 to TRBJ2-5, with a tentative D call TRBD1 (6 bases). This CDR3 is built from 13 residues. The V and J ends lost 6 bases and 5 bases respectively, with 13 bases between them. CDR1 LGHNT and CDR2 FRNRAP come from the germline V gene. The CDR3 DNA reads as TGTGCTAGTGGGGAACAGGGAGTCGAGACCCAGTACTTC. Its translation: CASGEQGVETQYF.

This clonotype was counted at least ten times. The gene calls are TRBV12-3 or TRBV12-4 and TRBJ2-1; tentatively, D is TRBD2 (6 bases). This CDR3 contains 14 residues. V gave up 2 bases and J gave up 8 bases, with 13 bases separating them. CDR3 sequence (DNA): TGTGCCAGCAGTTTATTCGGAGGAGGGCATGAGCAGTTCTTC. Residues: CASSLFGGGHEQFF.

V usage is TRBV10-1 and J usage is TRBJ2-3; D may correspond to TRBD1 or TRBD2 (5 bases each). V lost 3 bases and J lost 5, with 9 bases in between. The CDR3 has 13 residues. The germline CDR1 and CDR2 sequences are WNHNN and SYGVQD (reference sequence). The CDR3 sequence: CASSEGTRDTQYF. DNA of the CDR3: TGCGCCAGCAGTGAAGGGACGCGAGATACGCAGTATTTT.